A single sample is the source of the 18 T cell receptor beta chains below, sequenced in a study of T cell clones after liver transplantation. The assay was immunoSEQ multiplex PCR, and TCRdb's table has in-frame clones only and misses some. The table shows about 45,000 clones, with about 82% occurring only once. This material consisted of CD4+ T cells from blood, taken 24 months after liver transplant. These receptors all come from a human patient who received a liver transplant. The T cells may come from the graft donor.

J is TRBJ2-3 and V is TRBV27; 10 positions match TRBD2. The junction had 11 bases not matched to a gene; V was cut back by 5 bases and J by 6 bases. CDR1 and CDR2 (germline): MNHEY, SMNVEV (reference sequence). The CDR3 is 16 residues long. The CDR3 loop reads CASSPWPSGSGDTQYF. The CDR3 DNA is TGTGCCAGCAGTCCCTGGCCTAGCGGGAGTGGGGATACGCAGTATTTT.

On this clone itself: A much larger clone lies one base from this, so it may be a read error. At the DNA level, this CDR3 is encoded by other sequences in the same sample as well. The V gene is TRBV7-9, the J gene TRBJ2-1; 9 positions agree with TRBD2. V gave up 8 bases and J gave up 0 bases; unmatched junction bases: 5. The CDR3 length is 15 residues. The V gene's germline CDR1 is SEHNR and CDR2 FQNEAQ (reference sequence). The CDR3, as DNA: TGTGCCAGCCTAGCGGGGCGGCGCTCCTACAATGAGCAGTTCTTC. It yields the protein CASLAGRRSYNEQFF.

This clone occurred once. The chain recombines TRBV6-1 with TRBJ2-2, with 7 nucleotides matching TRBD2. Per germline, CDR1 MNHNS and CDR2 SASEGT. Trimming at V came to 2 bases and at J to 2 bases, leaving 5 bases not matched to a gene. The CDR3 runs 16 residues. The CDR3 DNA is TGTGCCAGCAGTGAAAGCCTAGCGGTAAACACCGGGGAGCTGTTTTTT. It is translated as CASSESLAVNTGELFF.

The chain is built from TRBV7-3 and TRBJ1-1; no clear D gene. In germline, CDR1 is SGHTA, CDR2 FQGTGA. The CDR3 extends over 12 amino acids. Trimming removed 7 bases at V and 3 bases at J, with 9 bases between. CDR3 sequence reads: CASTHGYTEAFF. In DNA, the CDR3 is TGTGCCAGCACCCATGGTTACACTGAAGCTTTCTTT. The full variable domain, rest sourced from reference TRBV7-3 and TRBJ1-1, is GAGVSQTPSNKVTEKGKYVELRCDPISGHTALYWYRQSLGQGPEFLIYFQGTGAADDSGLPNDRFFAVRPEGSVSTLKIQRTERGDSAVYLCASTHGYTEAFFGQGTRLTVV.

The gene calls are TRBV5-1 and TRBJ2-1, with 10 positions matching TRBD1. Germline CDR1 SGHRS, CDR2 YFSETQ. The CDR3 is 18 amino acids. J was trimmed by 0 bases and V by 4 bases; bases with no gene match: 10. The chain's CDR3 is CASSPGTGVFSSYNEQFF. The CDR3 region has the DNA TGCGCCAGCAGCCCCGGGACAGGGGTCTTCAGCTCCTACAATGAGCAGTTCTTC.

This sequence joins TRBV18 and TRBJ1-2; tentative D call: TRBD1 (6 bases). The V gene lost 3 bases and the J gene lost 6 bases, with 14 bases spanning the gap. CDR1 KGHSH and CDR2 LQKENI come from the germline V gene. There are 14 residues in the CDR3. CDR3 coding DNA: TGTGCCAGCTCACCGACCCCAGGGGATCATGGCTACACCTTC. This sequence encodes CASSPTPGDHGYTF.

This chain joins TRBV6-6 and TRBJ1-1; no clear D. V was clipped by 6 bases and J by 4 bases, with 21 bases between them. The CDR3 runs to 16 residues. The V gene's germline CDR1 is MNHNY and CDR2 SVGAGI (reference sequence). The CDR3, as DNA: TGTGCCAGCAGCGTCAGCCCCGTACGAGGTATCACTGAAGCTTTCTTT. This codes for CASSVSPVRGITEAFF.

V is TRBV11-2 and J is TRBJ2-7; 9 bases map to TRBD1. Germline V CDR1 and CDR2: SGHAT, FQNNGV. The CDR3 contains 14 residues. With 5 bases clipped from V and 5 bases from J, the junction kept 7 bases outside the gene matches. The CDR3 DNA reads as TGTGCCAGCAGCCACCGGGACAGGGTGAACGAGCAGTACTTC. Its translation: CASSHRDRVNEQYF.

J is TRBJ1-2 and V is TRBV14; D gene unclear. From germline, CDR1 is SGHDN and CDR2 FVKESK. This CDR3 comprises 15 residues. The ends were cut back, 4 bases at V and 4 bases at J, with 16 bases in the middle. CDR3 bases: TGTGCCAGCAGCCTTGGACGGGCCAGTCCCTATGGCTACACCTTC. Its protein is CASSLGRASPYGYTF.

The rearrangement links TRBV6-5 to TRBJ1-2, with 7 nucleotides matching TRBD1. Trimming took 9 bases from V and 2 from J; bases not matched to a gene: 9. The CDR3 is 14 amino acids. Germline V gene sequence: CDR1 MNHEY, CDR2 SVGAGI. The CDR3 sequence is CASKGGGGNYGYTF. The CDR3 DNA is TGTGCCAGTAAGGGCGGAGGGGGCAACTATGGCTACACCTTC.

The rearrangement links TRBV7-3 to TRBJ2-2; 7 bases fit TRBD2. CDR1 and CDR2 from the germline V gene are SGHTA and FQGTGA. The CDR3 sequence is 16 residues long. J gave up 1 base and V 3 bases, and 5 bases lay outside the gene matches. The CDR3 region is CASSFSGGGNTGELFF. The CDR3 nucleotides are TGTGCCAGCAGCTTCTCGGGAGGCGGGAACACCGGGGAGCTGTTTTTT.

This chain connects TRBV12-5 to TRBJ1-5, with D possibly being TRBD1 (6 bases). The V gene's germline CDR1 is LGHNT and CDR2 FRNRAP. The V gene lost 6 bases and the J gene lost 0 bases, with 21 bases spanning the gap. The CDR3 consists of 18 residues. The DNA for the CDR3 is TGTGCTAGTGGCCATGGTAAGGTCAGGGGTTATAGCAATCAGCCCCAGCATTTT. It is translated as CASGHGKVRGYSNQPQHF.

The chain employs TRBV9 and TRBJ1-3; D is unclear. The length of the CDR3 is 15 residues. Trimming removed 5 bases from V and 1 base from J, with 13 bases in between. Germline values: CDR1 SGDLS, CDR2 YYNGEE. CDR3 nucleotides: TGTGCCAGCAGTGCCGCTAGAGTATCTGGAAACACCATATATTTT. It yields the protein CASSAARVSGNTIYF.

The chain links TRBV7-3 to TRBJ2-1; 8 bases agree with TRBD1. Germline V gives CDR1 SGHTA, CDR2 FQGTGA. This CDR3 has 15 residues. After removal of 1 base from V and 6 bases from J, the junction contained 5 bases not matched to a gene. The CDR3 reads CASSLNGQGRNEQFF. The CDR3 bases are TGTGCCAGCAGCTTAAACGGACAGGGACGCAATGAGCAGTTCTTC.

This rearrangement joins TRBV11-2 to TRBJ2-5, with 8 bases aligning to TRBD1. V trimming: 6 bases; J trimming: 5 bases; junction bases outside the gene matches: 11. The CDR3 is made up of 15 amino acids. Per the germline V gene, CDR1 is SGHAT and CDR2 is FQNNGV. The CDR3 is CASSNPDRAWETQYF. CDR3 sequence (DNA): TGTGCCAGCAGTAACCCGGACAGGGCCTGGGAGACCCAGTACTTC.

The chain joins TRBV5-1 to TRBJ1-1; maybe TRBD1 (5 bases). V was trimmed by 1 base and J by 1 base, leaving 8 bases between them. In germline, CDR1 is SGHRS, CDR2 YFSETQ. The CDR3 consists of 14 residues. The CDR3 nucleotides are TGCGCCAGCAGCTTGTATCAGGGGAACACTGAAGCTTTCTTT. Encoded protein: CASSLYQGNTEAFF.

The chain carries TRBV25-1 and TRBJ2-7; D remains ambiguous. There are 11 residues in the CDR3. Per germline, CDR1 MGHDK and CDR2 SYGVNS. Trimming cost V 6 bases and J 6 bases, with 9 bases left between them. Here the CDR3 reads CASSLIGEQYF. The CDR3 DNA reads TGTGCCAGCAGCCTCATCGGCGAGCAGTACTTC.

This chain connects TRBV7-9 to TRBJ1-5; D remains unclear. The germline V gene has CDR1 SEHNR and CDR2 FQNEAQ (reference sequence). Trimming left V 5 bases short and J 6 bases short, with 17 bases between. This CDR3 is built from 15 residues. CDR3 sequence (DNA): TGTGCCAGCAGCCCTGGCTCGGTCCATGGTCAGCCCCAGCATTTT. Amino acids: CASSPGSVHGQPQHF.